This T cell receptor beta chain was documented in a study of vaccination and CD4 T cells after COVID-19. Study results and caveats: Convalescent patients' clones that were vaccine-specific were spike mono-reactive in 304 of 307 cases.

Specified treatment: roughly ten-day PBMC culture with coronavirus spike peptide pools or control peptides (ViraFEST assay). The collection of CD4+ T cells from the unexposed donor took place before the COVID-19 pandemic (2011-2018). TCR sequencing followed the expansion of antigen-specific T cells with peptide pools in ViraFEST. On this clonotype: What it recognizes is unknown.

The Oncomine TCR Beta short-read assay generated sequence data from the DNA of cultured CD4+ T cells. TCRdb re-called the PCR reads through MiXCR, storing one row per CDR3 protein. The data contain 8,500 to 10,000 distinct CDR3 sequences, approximately 60% of them singletons. J lost 0 bases, V lost 8 bases, and 16 bases had no gene match. The CDR3 totals 16 residues. Per the germline V gene, CDR1 is DFQATT and CDR2 is SNEGSKA (reference sequence). The TCR sequence derives from a human donor in good health. J is TRBJ2-7 and V is TRBV20-1; 7 positions agree with TRBD2. The sequenced sample was CD4+ T cells from blood, cultured in vitro. The CDR3 DNA follows: TGCAGTACCAATCACCCTTCTAGCGGAAGCTCCTACGAGCAGTACTTC. It codes for CSTNHPSSGSSYEQYF.